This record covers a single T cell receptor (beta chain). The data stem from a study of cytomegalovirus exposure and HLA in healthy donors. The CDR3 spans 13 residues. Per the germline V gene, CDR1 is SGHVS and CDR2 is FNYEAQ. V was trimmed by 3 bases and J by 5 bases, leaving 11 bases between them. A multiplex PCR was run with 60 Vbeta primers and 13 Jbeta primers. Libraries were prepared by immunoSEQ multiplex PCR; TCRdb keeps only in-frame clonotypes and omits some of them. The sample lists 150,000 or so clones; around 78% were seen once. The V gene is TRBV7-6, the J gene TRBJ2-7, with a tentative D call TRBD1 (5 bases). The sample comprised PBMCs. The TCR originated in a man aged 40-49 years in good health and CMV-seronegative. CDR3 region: CASSFQGFNEQYF. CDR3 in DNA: TGTGCCAGCAGCTTTCAGGGTTTCAACGAGCAGTACTTC.